The entry below gives a single TCR beta chain sequence along with its context. Its target is unknown. Relapse after autologous stem cell transplantation occurred in every patient, and brentuximab vedotin exposure varied. The entry originates in a study of PD-1 blockade in classical Hodgkin lymphoma. Broader study findings: What drove the repertoire differences, possibly disease activity or prior therapy, has not been defined.

Some clones are missing from TCRdb's copy, which holds only in-frame ones; the method was immunoSEQ multiplex PCR. The sample holds 24,000 or so clones, 60% to 85% seen once. Deletions cut 0 bases from V and 0 bases from J, with 5 bases between. This CDR3 contains 14 residues. Germline V CDR1 and CDR2: SGDLS, YYNGEE. Here the sequenced sample was peripheral blood mononuclear cells (PBMCs), taken before the second cycle of nivolumab. The chain uses TRBV9 and TRBJ2-3; D not certain. The origin of this receptor is a human donor with classical Hodgkin lymphoma. CDR3: CASSVESSTDTQYF. CDR3 DNA: TGTGCCAGCAGCGTAGAATCAAGCACAGATACGCAGTATTTT.